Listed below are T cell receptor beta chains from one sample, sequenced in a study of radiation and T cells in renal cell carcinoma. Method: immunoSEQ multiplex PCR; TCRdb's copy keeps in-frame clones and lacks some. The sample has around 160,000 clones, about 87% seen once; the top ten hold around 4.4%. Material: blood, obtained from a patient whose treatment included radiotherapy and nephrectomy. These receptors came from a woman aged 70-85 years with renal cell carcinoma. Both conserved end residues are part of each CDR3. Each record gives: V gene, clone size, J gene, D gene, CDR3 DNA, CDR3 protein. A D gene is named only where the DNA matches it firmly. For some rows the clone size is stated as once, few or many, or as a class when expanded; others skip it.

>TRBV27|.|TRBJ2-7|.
TGTGCCAGCACTCCCCGAGGAAACTCCTACGAGCAGTACTTC
CASTPRGNSYEQYF
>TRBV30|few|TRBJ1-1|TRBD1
TGTGCCGGACAGGGCGGGACTGAAGCTTTCTTT
CAGQGGTEAFF
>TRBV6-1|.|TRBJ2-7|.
TGTGCCAGCGAACAATCAGGGACCGAGCAGTACTTC
CASEQSGTEQYF
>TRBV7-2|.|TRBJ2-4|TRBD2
TGTGCCAGCAGCACGGGACTAGCGGGGGGAGCCAAAAACATTCAGTACTTC
CASSTGLAGGAKNIQYF
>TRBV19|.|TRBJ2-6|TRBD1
TGTGCCAGTAGTCCGGGGGGACAGGGGTTGGCTGGGGCCAACGTCCTGACTTTC
CASSPGGQGLAGANVLTF
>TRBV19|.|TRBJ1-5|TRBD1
TGTGCCAGTAGTATGATCGACAGGGCTGTTAGACGGCCCCAGCATTTT
CASSMIDRAVRRPQHF
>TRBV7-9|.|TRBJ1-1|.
TGTGCCAGCACCCCCCCCGGAGGGTATGAGAACACTGAAGCTTTCTTT
CASTPPGGYENTEAFF
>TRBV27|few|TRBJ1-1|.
TGTGCCAGCAGTTGGGGTCGTGGGACCCCAAACACTGAAGCTTTCTTT
CASSWGRGTPNTEAFF
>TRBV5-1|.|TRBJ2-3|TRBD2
TGCGCCAGCAGCTTCGGGGGGACTAGCCCCACAGATACGCAGTATTTT
CASSFGGTSPTDTQYF
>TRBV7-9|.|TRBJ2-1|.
TGTGCCAGCAGCTCCTCCCAGGGAGTCTCCGTCAATGAGCAGTTCTTC
CASSSSQGVSVNEQFF
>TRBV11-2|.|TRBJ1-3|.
TGTGCCAGCAGCCCAAGAATTAGCCTCTCTGGAAACACCATATATTTT
CASSPRISLSGNTIYF
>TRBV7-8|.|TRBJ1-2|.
TGTGCCAGCAGCCGTCGCGATAACTATGGCTACACCTTC
CASSRRDNYGYTF
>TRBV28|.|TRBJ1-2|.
TGTGCCAGCAGCTTCAGGGTTAACTATGGCTACACCTTC
CASSFRVNYGYTF
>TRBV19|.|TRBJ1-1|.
TGTGCCAGTAGTATTGGGGGGGGCGCTGAAGCTTTCTTT
CASSIGGGAEAFF
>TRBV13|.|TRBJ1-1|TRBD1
TGTGCCAGCAGCTTATCGATTGGACAGGGAGAAGCTTTCTTT
CASSLSIGQGEAFF
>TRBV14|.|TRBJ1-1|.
TGTGCCAGCAGCCATCTGCCCGGGGAAGCTTTCTTT
CASSHLPGEAFF
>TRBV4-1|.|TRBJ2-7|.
TGCGCCAGCAGCCAAGCGCCTCTCTCCATATACGAGCAGTACTTC
CASSQAPLSIYEQYF
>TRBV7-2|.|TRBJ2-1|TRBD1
TGTGCCAGCAACTTGGACAGGGTCAATGAGCAGTTCTTC
CASNLDRVNEQFF
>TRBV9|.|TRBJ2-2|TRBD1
TGTGCCAGCAGCGCTCGGGACAGGGGTTCCGGGGAGCTGTTTTTT
CASSARDRGSGELFF
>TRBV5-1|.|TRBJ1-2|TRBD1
TGCGCCAGCAGCCTGGAGACAGGGGGCGTATTTGGCTACACCTTC
CASSLETGGVFGYTF
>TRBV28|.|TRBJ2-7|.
TGTGCCAGCAGGAGGAACAGGGACAACTCCTACGAGCAGTACTTC
CASRRNRDNSYEQYF
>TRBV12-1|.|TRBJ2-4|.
TGTGCCAGCCCCTTGGCAGCGCTAGCCAAAAACATTCAGTACTTC
CASPLAALAKNIQYF
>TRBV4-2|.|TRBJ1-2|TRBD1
TGTGCCAGCAGCCAATCGGACAGGAACTATGGCTACACCTTC
CASSQSDRNYGYTF
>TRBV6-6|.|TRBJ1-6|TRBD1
TGTGCCAGCAGTCCTACAGGGGATAATTCACCCCTCCACTTT
CASSPTGDNSPLHF
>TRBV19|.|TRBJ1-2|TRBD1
TGTGCCAGTAGTATTGACAGGGCGTACTATGGCTACACCTTC
CASSIDRAYYGYTF
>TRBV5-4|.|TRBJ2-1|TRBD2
TGTGCCAGCAGCTTGGAACTAGCGGGGGGGCGGCTAAACAATGAGCAGTTCTTC
CASSLELAGGRLNNEQFF
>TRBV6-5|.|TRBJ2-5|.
TGTGCCAGCAGTTTGAATGAAGAGACCCAGTACTTC
CASSLNEETQYF
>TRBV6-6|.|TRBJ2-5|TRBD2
TGTGCCAGCAGGCGCGGGGGGAACGAACAAGAGACCCAGTACTTC
CASRRGGNEQETQYF
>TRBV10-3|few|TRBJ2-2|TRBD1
TGTGCCATCAGCCCCGGGAGGACCACAGGGGGCGCGCCCGGGGAGCTGTTTTTT
CAISPGRTTGGAPGELFF
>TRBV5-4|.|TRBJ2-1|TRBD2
TGTGCCAGCAGCTTGTCAGGTCGGGGGGGCAATGAGCAGTTCTTC
CASSLSGRGGNEQFF
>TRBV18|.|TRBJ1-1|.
TGTGCCAGCTCACTCGGGGATGGGACTGAAGCTTTCTTT
CASSLGDGTEAFF
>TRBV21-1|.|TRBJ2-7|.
TGTGCCAGCAGCATCCGGGACAGTCCCCCCTACGAGCAGTACTTC
CASSIRDSPPYEQYF
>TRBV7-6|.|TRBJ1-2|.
TGTGCCAGCAGCCCAAGTCAGGGGTATGGCTACACCTTC
CASSPSQGYGYTF
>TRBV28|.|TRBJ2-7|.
TGTGCCAGCTCCTCTTATTCCTACGAGCAGTACTTC
CASSSYSYEQYF
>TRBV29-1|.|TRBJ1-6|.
TGCAGCGTTATGGTGGGGAGGAATAATTCACCCCTCCACTTT
CSVMVGRNNSPLHF
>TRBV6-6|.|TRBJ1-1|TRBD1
TGTGCCAGCAGCTGGAAACAGGGGGCCACTGAAGCTTTCTTT
CASSWKQGATEAFF
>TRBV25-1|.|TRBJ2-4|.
TGTGCCAGCAGTGAGACGCTCGGAGGCAAAAACATTCAGTACTTC
CASSETLGGKNIQYF
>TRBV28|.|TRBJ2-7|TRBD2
TGTGCCAGCAGGTATCCTATAGCGGGGGGGTACGAGCAGTACTTC
CASRYPIAGGYEQYF
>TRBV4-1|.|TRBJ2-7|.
TGCGCCAGCAGCCAAGAGCTAACGGCGTCGGCTTATCGCGAGCAGTACTTC
CASSQELTASAYREQYF
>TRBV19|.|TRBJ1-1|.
TGTGCCAGTAGTATATTGGACAGAAACACTGAAGCTTTCTTT
CASSILDRNTEAFF
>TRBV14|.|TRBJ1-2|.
TGTGCCAGCAGCCAAGTCCAGGGGTGGGGCTACACCTTC
CASSQVQGWGYTF
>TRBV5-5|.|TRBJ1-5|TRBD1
TGTGCCAGCAGCTTGGGCGGACAGGGGGGAAGTCAGCCCCAGCATTTT
CASSLGGQGGSQPQHF
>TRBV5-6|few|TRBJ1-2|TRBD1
TGTGCCAGCAGCTTCCGACAGGGGGGCCAGGTAGACTATGGCTACACCTTC
CASSFRQGGQVDYGYTF
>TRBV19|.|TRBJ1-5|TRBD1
TGTGCCAGTAGTATAGTACCGGGACAGGCTAGCAATCAGCCCCAGCATTTT
CASSIVPGQASNQPQHF
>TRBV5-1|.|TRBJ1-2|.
TGCGCCAGCAGCCTCTGGACTGGCGATGGCTACACCTTC
CASSLWTGDGYTF
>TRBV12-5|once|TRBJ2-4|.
TGTGCTAGTGGTGGGGCAAGGGGGGTAGCCAAAAACATTCAGTACTTC
CASGGARGVAKNIQYF
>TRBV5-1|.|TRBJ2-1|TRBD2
TGCGCCAGCAGCTGGAGACTAGCGGGGACAAGCTCCTACAATGAGCAGTTCTTC
CASSWRLAGTSSYNEQFF
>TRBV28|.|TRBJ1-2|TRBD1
TGTGCCAGCAACGGACAGGGGGGTGGCTACACCTTC
CASNGQGGGYTF
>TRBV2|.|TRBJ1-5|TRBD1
TGTGCCAGCAGGGGGGACAGCCTCAATCAGCCCCAGCATTTT
CASRGDSLNQPQHF
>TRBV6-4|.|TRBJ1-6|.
TGTGCCAGCAGTGACTCGGGAGGGAGGTCACCCCTCCACTTT
CASSDSGGRSPLHF